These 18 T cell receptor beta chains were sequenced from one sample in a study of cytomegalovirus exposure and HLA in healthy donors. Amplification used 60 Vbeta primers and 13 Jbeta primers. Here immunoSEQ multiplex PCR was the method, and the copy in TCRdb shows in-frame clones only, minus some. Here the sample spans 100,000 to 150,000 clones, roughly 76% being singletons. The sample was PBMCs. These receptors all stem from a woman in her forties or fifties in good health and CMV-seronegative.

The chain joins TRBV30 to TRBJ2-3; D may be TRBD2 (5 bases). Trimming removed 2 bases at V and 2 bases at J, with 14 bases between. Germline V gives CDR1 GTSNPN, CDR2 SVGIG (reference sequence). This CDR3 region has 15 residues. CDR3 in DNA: TGTGCCTGGAGTCCTATTAGCGAGTTCACAGATACGCAGTATTTT. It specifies CAWSPISEFTDTQYF.

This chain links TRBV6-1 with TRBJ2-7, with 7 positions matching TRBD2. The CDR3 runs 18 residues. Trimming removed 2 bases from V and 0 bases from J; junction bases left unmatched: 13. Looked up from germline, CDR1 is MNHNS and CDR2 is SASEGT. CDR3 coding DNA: TGTGCCAGCAGTGAATGGTCTAGCGGAGCCGTTAGCTCCTACGAGCAGTACTTC. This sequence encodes CASSEWSSGAVSSYEQYF.

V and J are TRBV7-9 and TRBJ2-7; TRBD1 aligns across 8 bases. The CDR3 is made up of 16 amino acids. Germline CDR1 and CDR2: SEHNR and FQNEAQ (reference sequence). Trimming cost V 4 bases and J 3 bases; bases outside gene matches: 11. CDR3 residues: CASSSNYPGQDYEQYF. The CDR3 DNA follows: TGTGCCAGCAGCTCCAACTACCCGGGACAGGACTACGAGCAGTACTTC.

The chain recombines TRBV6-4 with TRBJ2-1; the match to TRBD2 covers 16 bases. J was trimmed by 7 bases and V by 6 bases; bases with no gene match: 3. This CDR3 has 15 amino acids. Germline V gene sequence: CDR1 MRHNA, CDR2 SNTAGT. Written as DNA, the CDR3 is TGTGCCAGCAGCGAGGGACTAGCGGGAGGGAATGAGCAGTTCTTC. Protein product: CASSEGLAGGNEQFF.

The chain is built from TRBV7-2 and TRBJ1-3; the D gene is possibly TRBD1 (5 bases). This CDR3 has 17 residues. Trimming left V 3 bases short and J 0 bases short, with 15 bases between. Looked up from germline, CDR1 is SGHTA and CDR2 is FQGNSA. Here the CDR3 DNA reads TGTGCCAGCAGCTTTTTTGACAGTCTATTCTCTGGAAACACCATATATTTT. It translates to CASSFFDSLFSGNTIYF.

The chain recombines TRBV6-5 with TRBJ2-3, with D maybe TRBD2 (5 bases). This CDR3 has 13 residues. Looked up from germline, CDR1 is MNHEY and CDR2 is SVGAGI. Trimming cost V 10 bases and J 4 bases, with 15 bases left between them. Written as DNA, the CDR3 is TGTGCCACCGCACGCCCGGGGTCAGATACGCAGTATTTT. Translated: CATARPGSDTQYF.

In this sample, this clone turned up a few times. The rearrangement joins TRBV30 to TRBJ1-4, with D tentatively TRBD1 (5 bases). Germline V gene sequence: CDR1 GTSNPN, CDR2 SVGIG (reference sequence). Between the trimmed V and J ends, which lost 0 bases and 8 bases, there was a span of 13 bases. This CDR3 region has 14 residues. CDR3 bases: TGTGCCTGGAGTGTAGCAGGGATTCGAGAAAAACTGTTTTTT. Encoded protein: CAWSVAGIREKLFF.

CDR3 loop: CASSWGVTGGTDTQYF. CDR3 DNA sequence: TGCGCCAGCAGCTGGGGGGTAACCGGTGGCACAGATACGCAGTATTTT. V usage is TRBV5-1 and J usage is TRBJ2-3; a weak D match, TRBD2 (6 bases). Trimming took 3 bases from V and 1 from J, leaving 15 bases between them. The CDR3 totals 16 residues. Germline assignment: CDR1 SGHRS and CDR2 YFSETQ.

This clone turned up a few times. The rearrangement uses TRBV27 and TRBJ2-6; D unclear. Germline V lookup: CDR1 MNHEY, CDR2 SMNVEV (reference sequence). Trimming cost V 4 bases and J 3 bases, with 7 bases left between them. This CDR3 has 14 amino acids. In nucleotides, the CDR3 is TGTGCCAGCAGTTCGGTATTTGGGGCCAACGTCCTGACTTTC. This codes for CASSSVFGANVLTF.

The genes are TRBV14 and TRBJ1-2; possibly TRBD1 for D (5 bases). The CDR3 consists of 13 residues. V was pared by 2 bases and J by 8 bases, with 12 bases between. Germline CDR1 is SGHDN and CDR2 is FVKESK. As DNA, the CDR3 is TGTGCCAGCAGCCAATGGCAGGGTGAGGGCTACACCTTC. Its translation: CASSQWQGEGYTF.

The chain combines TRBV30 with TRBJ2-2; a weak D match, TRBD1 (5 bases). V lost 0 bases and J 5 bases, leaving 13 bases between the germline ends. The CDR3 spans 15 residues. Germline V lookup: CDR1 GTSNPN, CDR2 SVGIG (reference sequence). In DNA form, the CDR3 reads TGTGCCTGGAGTGTTGCAGGGCGTAAGACCGGGGAGCTGTTTTTT. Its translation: CAWSVAGRKTGELFF.

CDR3 DNA: TGTGCCAGCAGCCCGTGGGGGCAGCAGAACACTGAAGCTTTCTTT. It is translated as CASSPWGQQNTEAFF. V and J are TRBV5-4 and TRBJ1-1; perhaps TRBD1 as D (6 bases). The V gene lost 4 bases and the J gene lost 1 base, with 14 bases spanning the gap. Germline CDR1 is SGHNT and CDR2 is YYREEE (reference sequence). This CDR3 has 15 residues.

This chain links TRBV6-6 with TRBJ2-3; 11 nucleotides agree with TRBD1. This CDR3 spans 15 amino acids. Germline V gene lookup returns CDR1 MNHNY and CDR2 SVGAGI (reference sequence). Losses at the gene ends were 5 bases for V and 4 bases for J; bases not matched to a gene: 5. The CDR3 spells CASSQRDRGADTQYF. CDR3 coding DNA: TGTGCCAGCAGTCAACGGGACAGGGGGGCAGATACGCAGTATTTT.

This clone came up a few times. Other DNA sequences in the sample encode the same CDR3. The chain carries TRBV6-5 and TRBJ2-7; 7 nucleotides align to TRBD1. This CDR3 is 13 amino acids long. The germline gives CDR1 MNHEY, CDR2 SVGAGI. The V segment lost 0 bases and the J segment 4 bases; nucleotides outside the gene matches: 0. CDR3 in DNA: TGTGCCAGCAGTTACTCGACAGGGTACGAGCAGTACTTC. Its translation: CASSYSTGYEQYF.

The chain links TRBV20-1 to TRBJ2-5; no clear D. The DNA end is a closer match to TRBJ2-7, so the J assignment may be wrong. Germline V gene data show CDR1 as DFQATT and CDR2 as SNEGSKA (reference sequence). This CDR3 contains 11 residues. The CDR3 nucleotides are TGCAGTGCTAACCCATCCTACGAGCAGTACTTC. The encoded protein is CSANPSYEQYF.

In DNA, the CDR3 is TGTGCCAGCAGACCCCTGAGTTTGGATACGCAGTATTTT. As protein: CASRPLSLDTQYF. The chain employs TRBV27 and TRBJ2-3; no clear D gene. The ends were cut back, 6 bases at V and 6 bases at J, with 13 bases in the middle. CDR1 is MNHEY, CDR2 SMNVEV, per germline (reference sequence). The length of the CDR3 is 13 residues.

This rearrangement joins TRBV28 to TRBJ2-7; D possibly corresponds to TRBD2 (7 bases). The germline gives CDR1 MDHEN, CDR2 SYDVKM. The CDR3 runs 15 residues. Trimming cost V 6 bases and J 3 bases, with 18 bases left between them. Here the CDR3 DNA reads TGTGCCAGCAGGCCGGGGGGCGGGAGTCTCTACGAGCAGTACTTC. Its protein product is CASRPGGGSLYEQYF.

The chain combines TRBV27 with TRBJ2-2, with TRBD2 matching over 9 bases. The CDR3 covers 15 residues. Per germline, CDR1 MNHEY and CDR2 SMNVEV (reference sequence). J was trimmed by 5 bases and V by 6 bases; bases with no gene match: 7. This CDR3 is CASRVAGEGTGELFF. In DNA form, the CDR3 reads TGTGCCAGCAGGGTAGCGGGAGAAGGTACCGGGGAGCTGTTTTTT.